This T cell receptor beta chain was obtained from a study of blood T cell repertoires in COVID-19. Study-wide context: Donors in the United States, Italy and Spain gave samples during acute or convalescent COVID-19.

Germline CDR1 is LNHDA and CDR2 is SQIVND (reference sequence). The CDR3 loop spans 13 amino acids. V was pared by 6 bases and J by 7 bases, with 12 bases between. As processed by the authors: Estimated nucleated cell counts came from reference gene primer amplification. The table came from immunoSEQ multiplex PCR; TCRdb's copy has only in-frame clones and leaves some out. V and J calls and clone size are as listed in that table; D and trimming were resolved from the DNA. The table includes approximately 150,000 clones, 85% detected once. The sample consisted of peripheral blood. The receptor's source is a woman of 80 years or more with COVID-19, enrolled during active disease. The rearrangement joins TRBV19 to TRBJ2-2; D might be TRBD1 (5 bases). In DNA, the CDR3 is TGTGCCAGTAGACTATCTAGGGGCGGGGAGCTGTTTTTT. Protein sequence: CASRLSRGGELFF.